Following are 4 T cell receptor beta chains from one sample sequenced in a study of blood T cell repertoires in COVID-19. Only in-frame clones appear in the TCRdb table, and some are missing; sequencing was by immunoSEQ multiplex PCR. Of about 480,000 clones detected, about 89% appear once; the ten largest clones hold around 8%. The specimen sequenced was peripheral blood. The receptors derive from a woman aged 45-59 years with COVID-19, enrolled during active disease.

The CDR3 sequence is CASSFGNRPSGNTIYF. The CDR3 DNA reads TGCGCCAGCAGCTTTGGGAACAGGCCCTCTGGAAACACCATATATTTT. The rearrangement links TRBV5-1 to TRBJ1-3; D perhaps matches TRBD1 (5 bases). The V gene's germline CDR1 is SGHRS and CDR2 YFSETQ. The CDR3 totals 16 residues. The germline V and J ends were trimmed by 2 bases and 0 bases, with 12 bases remaining between them.

V and J are TRBV2 and TRBJ2-3; D remains unclear. V was shortened by 2 bases and J by 0 bases, with 3 bases between the two germline ends. The germline CDR1 and CDR2 sequences are SNHLY and FYNNEI. The CDR3 extends over 13 amino acids. CDR3 region: CASSERSTDTQYF. CDR3 DNA sequence: TGTGCCAGCAGTGAACGGAGCACAGATACGCAGTATTTT.

In this sample, this clone turned up a few times. The rearrangement links TRBV5-4 to TRBJ2-3; 8 bases are shared with TRBD2. This CDR3 is 16 amino acids long. Germline CDR1 SGHNT, CDR2 YYREEE (reference sequence). Trimming removed 3 bases from V and 4 bases from J; junction bases left unmatched: 10. CDR3 nucleotides: TGTGCCAGCAGCTCTCCTATAGCGGGGCAGTCAGATACGCAGTATTTT. It encodes CASSSPIAGQSDTQYF. Drawing the rest from reference TRBV5-4 and TRBJ2-3, the complete variable domain is ETGVTQSPTHLIKTRGQQVTLRCSSQSGHNTVSWYQQALGQGPQFIFQYYREEENGRGNFPPRFSGLQFPNYSSELNVNALELDDSALYLCASSSPIAGQSDTQYFGPGTRLTVL.

The chain employs TRBV18 and TRBJ1-4; 8 positions agree with TRBD1. CDR1 and CDR2 (germline): KGHSH, LQKENI. The CDR3 has 15 amino acids. V lost 3 bases to trimming and J lost 6 bases; unmatched junction nucleotides: 6. CDR3 protein: CASSPDRATHEKLFF. CDR3 in DNA: TGTGCCAGCTCACCGGACAGGGCGACGCATGAAAAACTGTTTTTT. Looking up the rest from reference TRBV18 and TRBJ1-4 gives the full variable domain: NAGVMQNPRHLVRRRGQEARLRCSPMKGHSHVYWYRQLPEEGLKFMVYLQKENIIDESGMPKERFSAEFPKEGPSILRIQQVVRGDSAAYFCASSPDRATHEKLFFGSGTQLSVL.